This T cell receptor (beta chain) was observed in a study of T cells in Graves' hyperthyroidism and ophthalmopathy. The CDR3 has 14 amino acids. Germline loops: CDR1 DFQATT, CDR2 SNEGSKA (reference sequence). The trim removed 4 bases at V and 3 bases at J, leaving 8 bases unmatched. This clonotype was recorded at least ten times. Its antigen is still unknown. Blood sampling occurred at first hyperthyroidism diagnosis, ahead of any ophthalmopathy symptoms. Researchers amplified the TCR beta CDR3 regions from RNA transcripts. The TCR CDR3 first-round RT-PCR relied on the HTBI primer set. Each CDR3 protein is one row after TCRdb ran MiXCR on the multiplex PCR reads. The sample comprises approximately 360,000 distinct CDR3 sequences, around 14% of which are singletons, and 28% rests with the top ten. General study results and limits: Most thyroid-expanded clonotypes above 0.001 were also found in blood.

The chain has TRBV20-1 and TRBJ2-7; TRBD1 agrees at 8 bases. This clonotype was sampled from a young woman with Graves' hyperthyroidism that later progressed to Graves' ophthalmopathy. Sequenced material: blood. The CDR3 is CSATRGGQDYEQYF. The CDR3 DNA reads as TGCAGTGCTACCCGTGGGGGACAGGACTACGAGCAGTACTTC.